A single TCR beta chain is shown here with its context. The data were obtained in a study of cytomegalovirus exposure and HLA in healthy donors. J lost 9 bases, V lost 3 bases, and 16 bases had no gene match. Germline V gives CDR1 MDHEN, CDR2 SYDVKM. The CDR3 spans 17 residues. Primers for the PCR totalled 60 Vbeta and 13 Jbeta. TCRdb's copy holds only in-frame clones and misses some; the assay was immunoSEQ multiplex PCR. The table has about 100,000 clones, around 72% seen once. The source of this sequence is a male donor in good health and CMV-seropositive. The chain has TRBV28 and TRBJ1-5, with 8 positions matching TRBD1. The specimen was PBMCs. In nucleotides, the CDR3 is TGTGCCAGCAGTTTTAGGGGGGACAGGCACCGCCACAGGCCCCAGCATTTT. Its protein is CASSFRGDRHRHRPQHF.